This T cell receptor beta chain stems from a study of T cell changes during pregnancy in multiple sclerosis (dated by TCRdb to between 2017 and 2020). The study in broad terms: In women with multiple sclerosis, the researchers looked at how the T cell repertoire shifted as pregnancy progressed.

The CDR3 numbers 15 residues from cysteine through phenylalanine. Of the read, only the CDR3 DNA is kept; its 45 bases are in frame from base 1. V is reduced by 1 base and J by 0 bases, leaving a spacing of 9 bases between them. CDR1 SGHTA and CDR2 FQGNSA are derived from the germline V gene. The method behind the library was the immunoSEQ multiplex PCR assay. TCRdb re-hosts the immuneACCESS table, in-frame sequences only. Its copies lack some clones; in the studies checked, an unresolved V gene accounts for under half of them, and the cause for the rest is not known. This sample comprises 55,000 to 80,000 clones, roughly 94% of them detected only once. Of the sample, 0.58% falls within the top ten clones. As concerns this clone: There is no known antigen for this receptor. No much larger clone exists at a distance of one base, and base qualities are not known.

The sequencing here drew on peripheral blood, taken in the third trimester of pregnancy. The clonotype was recovered from a female donor with multiple sclerosis, enrolled in a pregnancy study. This sequence uses TRBV7-2 and TRBJ1-1; TRBD1 might be the D gene, on 5 matching bases. Here is the DNA: TGTGCCAGCAGCTTAGTCGGGGGTATGAACACTGAAGCTTTCTTT. This codes for CASSLVGGMNTEAFF.